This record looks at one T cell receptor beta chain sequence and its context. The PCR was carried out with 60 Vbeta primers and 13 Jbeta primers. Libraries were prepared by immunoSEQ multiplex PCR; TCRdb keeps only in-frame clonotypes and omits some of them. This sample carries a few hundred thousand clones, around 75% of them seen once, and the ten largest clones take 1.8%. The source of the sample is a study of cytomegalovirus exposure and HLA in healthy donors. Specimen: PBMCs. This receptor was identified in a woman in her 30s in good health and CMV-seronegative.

CDR3 DNA sequence: TGTGCCAGCAGTTTACGGAGCTCCTATAATTCACCCCTCCACTTT. This codes for CASSLRSSYNSPLHF. The chain carries TRBV27 and TRBJ1-6; D remains ambiguous. Trimming stripped 2 bases from V and 0 bases from J, with 5 bases between. This CDR3 is built from 15 residues. Germline loops: CDR1 MNHEY, CDR2 SMNVEV (reference sequence).